Listed below are T cell receptor beta chains from one sample, sequenced in a study of blood T cell repertoires in COVID-19. Some clones are missing from TCRdb's copy, which holds only in-frame ones; the method was immunoSEQ multiplex PCR. The sample shows over 100,000 clones, about 85% of them seen only once. Sequencing input: peripheral blood. Receptors originate from a man aged 80 or over with acute or convalescent COVID-19. CDR3s include the opening cysteine and the closing phenylalanine or tryptophan. D genes are given only for firm matches. Rows give clone size only sometimes, using once, few, many, or a class for an expanded clone.

few,TRBD2,TRBV2,TRBJ2-2,CASSELAGNTGELFF,TGTGCCAGCAGTGAACTAGCGGGGAACACCGGGGAGCTGTTTTTT
NA,NA,TRBV19,TRBJ1-5,CASSGGARQPQHF,TGTGCCAGTAGTGGGGGGGCACGCCAGCCCCAGCATTTT
NA,TRBD1,TRBV5-1,TRBJ1-1,CASSSKQGAGTEAFF,TGCGCCAGCAGCTCGAAGCAGGGGGCGGGGACTGAAGCTTTCTTT
NA,TRBD2,TRBV11-2,TRBJ2-7,CASSLSPREVREQYF,TGTGCCAGCAGCTTAAGCCCGCGGGAGGTGCGCGAGCAGTACTTC
NA,NA,TRBV7-9,TRBJ2-1,CASSLGGGYNEQFF,TGTGCCAGCAGCTTAGGGGGAGGCTACAATGAGCAGTTCTTC
once,NA,TRBV29-1,TRBJ1-2,CSVIGQTNYGYTF,TGCAGCGTCATTGGACAGACAAACTATGGCTACACCTTC
NA,TRBD2,TRBV3-1/TRBV3-2,TRBJ2-3,CASSRSGLAGGQGDTQYF,TGTGCCAGCAGCCGTTCGGGACTAGCGGGGGGGCAAGGAGATACGCAGTATTTT
once,NA,TRBV3-1/TRBV3-2,TRBJ1-1,CASSQGGSEATEAFF,TGTGCCAGCAGCCAGGGTGGGTCTGAGGCCACTGAAGCTTTCTTT
NA,NA,TRBV5-6,TRBJ1-3,CASSLDRVSGNTIYF,TGTGCCAGCAGCTTGGACAGGGTATCTGGAAACACCATATATTTT
NA,TRBD1,TRBV5-1,TRBJ2-7,CASSLRGQAYEQYF,TGCGCCAGCAGCTTACGGGGACAGGCCTACGAGCAGTACTTC
NA,NA,TRBV10-3,TRBJ1-6,CAISAQSHRANSPLHF,TGTGCCATCAGTGCCCAATCCCACAGGGCTAATTCACCCCTCCACTTT
NA,TRBD1,TRBV6-2/TRBV6-3,TRBJ2-7,CASSSARTGTGRGEQYF,TGTGCCAGCAGTTCCGCCCGGACCGGGACAGGGCGGGGCGAGCAGTACTTC
NA,NA,TRBV7-9,TRBJ2-5,CASSLAQGNQETQYF,TGTGCCAGCAGCTTAGCGCAGGGGAACCAAGAGACCCAGTACTTC
NA,TRBD2,TRBV28,TRBJ2-7,CARGGGSYEQYF,TGTGCCCGCGGGGGGGGGAGCTACGAGCAGTACTTC
NA,NA,TRBV15,TRBJ1-5,CATSRANQPQHF,TGTGCCACCAGCAGAGCAAATCAGCCCCAGCATTTT
NA,NA,TRBV5-1,TRBJ2-7,CASSLASYEQYF,TGCGCCAGCAGCTTGGCTAGCTACGAGCAGTACTTC
NA,TRBD2,TRBV10-3,TRBJ2-1,CAISESLGTSGINEQFF,TGTGCCATCAGTGAGTCCCTCGGGACTAGCGGGATCAATGAGCAGTTCTTC
NA,TRBD2,TRBV5-1,TRBJ2-1,CASSPWTSGIGDNEQFF,TGCGCCAGCAGCCCGTGGACTAGCGGGATAGGGGACAATGAGCAGTTCTTC
NA,TRBD1,TRBV3-1/TRBV3-2,TRBJ1-2,CASSQETGTGLRGYGYTF,TGTGCCAGCAGCCAAGAAACCGGGACAGGCCTCCGCGGCTATGGCTACACCTTC
NA,TRBD1,TRBV6-2/TRBV6-3,TRBJ1-2,CASSYAIQTGNYGYTF,TGTGCCAGCAGTTACGCAATCCAGACAGGGAACTATGGCTACACCTTC
NA,TRBD2,TRBV9,TRBJ2-3,CASSVYAGVSTDTQYF,TGTGCCAGCAGCGTGTACGCGGGAGTGAGCACAGATACGCAGTATTTT
NA,TRBD2,TRBV5-4,TRBJ2-5,CASGLAGGGETQYF,TGTGCCAGCGGACTAGCGGGGGGAGGAGAGACCCAGTACTTC
NA,NA,TRBV19,TRBJ2-2,CASSMQGLNTGELFF,TGTGCCAGTAGTATGCAGGGTTTGAACACCGGGGAGCTGTTTTTT
NA,TRBD1,TRBV7-2,TRBJ1-1,CASSLGQLNTEAFF,TGTGCCAGCAGCTTGGGACAGCTGAACACTGAAGCTTTCTTT
NA,TRBD2,TRBV9,TRBJ2-7,CASTPGVAGEEQYF,TGTGCCAGCACCCCCGGGGTAGCGGGAGAAGAGCAGTACTTC
few,NA,TRBV6-6,TRBJ2-1,CASSYSIASQFF,TGTGCCAGCAGTTACTCGATCGCGTCTCAGTTCTTC
NA,NA,TRBV28,TRBJ2-5,CASSSYQETQYF,TGTGCCAGCAGTTCCTACCAAGAGACCCAGTACTTC
NA,NA,TRBV9,TRBJ2-3,CASSDPRGSTDTQYF,TGTGCCAGCAGCGACCCCCGGGGGTCCACAGATACGCAGTATTTT
NA,TRBD1,TRBV6-5,TRBJ1-5,CASRMDRDQPQHF,TGTGCCAGCAGAATGGACAGGGATCAGCCCCAGCATTTT
NA,TRBD1,TRBV29-1,TRBJ1-6,CSVRRGTDPTSPLHF,TGCAGCGTCCGGAGGGGGACAGACCCAACTTCACCCCTCCACTTT
NA,NA,TRBV19,TRBJ2-4,CASSTPSRENIQYF,TGTGCCAGTAGTACCCCGTCGAGGGAAAACATTCAGTACTTC
NA,TRBD2,TRBV2,TRBJ2-5,CASSDPSGGAKETQYF,TGTGCCAGCAGTGATCCCAGCGGGGGGGCAAAAGAGACCCAGTACTTC
NA,NA,TRBV7-9,TRBJ2-7,CASRLQGSEQYF,TGTGCCAGCAGATTACAGGGATCCGAGCAGTACTTC
NA,TRBD1,TRBV18,TRBJ1-4,CASSPGQGEKLFF,TGTGCCAGCTCACCAGGACAGGGGGAAAAACTGTTTTTT
NA,NA,TRBV25-1,TRBJ1-2,CASSGLTAYGYTF,TGTGCCAGCAGTGGCTTGACAGCGTATGGCTACACCTTC
NA,TRBD1,TRBV5-6,TRBJ2-7,CASSLGTGKYEQYF,TGTGCCAGCAGCTTGGGGACAGGGAAGTACGAGCAGTACTTC
NA,TRBD2,TRBV5-4,TRBJ2-7,CASRTPTSVLSYEQYF,TGTGCCAGCAGAACTCCAACTAGCGTTCTTTCCTACGAGCAGTACTTC
NA,NA,TRBV7-8,TRBJ1-1,CASSLEPQGTEAFF,TGTGCCAGCAGCTTAGAGCCCCAGGGGACTGAAGCTTTCTTT
NA,NA,TRBV6-5,TRBJ2-7,CASTSRQQGYEQYF,TGTGCCAGCACCTCCCGTCAACAGGGCTACGAGCAGTACTTC
NA,TRBD2,TRBV10-3,TRBJ2-3,CAISESELAGTDTQYF,TGTGCCATCAGTGAGTCAGAACTAGCGGGTACAGATACGCAGTATTTT
NA,NA,TRBV5-1,TRBJ1-4,CASSNGGPFEKLFF,TGCGCCAGCAGCAACGGGGGGCCGTTTGAAAAACTGTTTTTT
once,NA,TRBV10-3,TRBJ1-5,CATVGGGAGNQPQHF,TGTGCCACCGTAGGGGGGGGTGCAGGCAATCAGCCCCAGCATTTT
once,NA,TRBV5-1,TRBJ1-1,CASSESDRLNTEAFF,TGCGCCAGCAGCGAATCCGACAGGTTGAACACTGAAGCTTTCTTT
NA,NA,TRBV12-3/TRBV12-4,TRBJ2-7,CASSLQVMGEQYF,TGTGCCAGCAGCTTACAGGTGATGGGCGAGCAGTACTTC
NA,TRBD1,TRBV10-3,TRBJ1-6,CAISEGQGNSPLHF,TGTGCCATCAGTGAAGGACAGGGTAATTCACCCCTCCACTTT
NA,NA,TRBV28,TRBJ1-2,CASSLSDSRGNYGYTF,TGTGCCAGCAGTTTGTCGGACAGTCGGGGTAACTATGGCTACACCTTC